The rows below give T cell receptor beta chains drawn from one sample of a study of graft-versus-host responses after intestinal transplantation. Data came from immunoSEQ multiplex PCR; TCRdb stores just in-frame clones and leaves some out. Of approximately 12,000 clones listed, about 80% are singletons. The sample was ileum tissue, taken roughly 140 days after intestinal transplantation. The receptors stem from a human patient who received an intestinal transplant, so some T cells may come from the graft donor. CDR3s include the opening cysteine and the closing phenylalanine or tryptophan. The order of the fields is D gene, clone size, J gene, V gene, CDR3 DNA, CDR3 protein. D genes are given only for firm matches. Where a row states a size, it is once, few, many or the class of an expanded clone; other rows omit it.

d_call: -; clone_size: -; j_call: TRBJ2-6; v_call: TRBV5-1; cdr3_nt: TGCGCCAGCAGCTTGGGGGGCACGGACCCCTCTGGGGCCAACGTCCTGACTTTC; cdr3_aa: CASSLGGTDPSGANVLTF
d_call: -; clone_size: once; j_call: TRBJ2-2; v_call: TRBV7-2; cdr3_nt: TGTGCCAGCAGCCTAATACCCTCCCGCCTTAACACCGGGGAGCTGTTTTTT; cdr3_aa: CASSLIPSRLNTGELFF
d_call: -; clone_size: -; j_call: TRBJ2-1; v_call: TRBV7-9; cdr3_nt: TGTGCCAGCAGCTTGACGGGAGCCTACAATGAGCAGTTCTTC; cdr3_aa: CASSLTGAYNEQFF
d_call: -; clone_size: -; j_call: TRBJ1-2; v_call: TRBV7-8; cdr3_nt: TGTGCCAGCAGCCATATGGGGGGGGTAGATGGCTACACCTTC; cdr3_aa: CASSHMGGVDGYTF
d_call: TRBD2; clone_size: -; j_call: TRBJ2-3; v_call: TRBV10-3; cdr3_nt: TGTGCCATCAGACTATCGACTAGCGTGGGAGATACGCAGTATTTT; cdr3_aa: CAIRLSTSVGDTQYF
d_call: TRBD2; clone_size: -; j_call: TRBJ2-3; v_call: TRBV4-3; cdr3_nt: TGCGCCAGCAGCCAAGATGGGCTAGCGGCAGATACGCAGTATTTT; cdr3_aa: CASSQDGLAADTQYF
d_call: -; clone_size: -; j_call: TRBJ1-3; v_call: TRBV7-8; cdr3_nt: TGTGCCAGCAGAGACAGCGGGCATCTAAACACCATATATTTT; cdr3_aa: CASRDSGHLNTIYF
d_call: -; clone_size: -; j_call: TRBJ2-5; v_call: TRBV5-1; cdr3_nt: TGCGCCAGCAGCTTGGCGGTGGAAGAGACCCAGTACTTC; cdr3_aa: CASSLAVEETQYF
d_call: -; clone_size: -; j_call: TRBJ2-5; v_call: TRBV11-2; cdr3_nt: TGTGCCAGCAGCCCGCACCCTGCGGAGACCCAGTACTTC; cdr3_aa: CASSPHPAETQYF
d_call: -; clone_size: -; j_call: TRBJ2-1; v_call: TRBV11-2; cdr3_nt: TGTGCCAGCAGCCTAGGGACTCTTAATGAGCAGTTCTTC; cdr3_aa: CASSLGTLNEQFF
d_call: TRBD2; clone_size: -; j_call: TRBJ2-1; v_call: TRBV15; cdr3_nt: TGTGCCCCATTCCTCCCGGGGGGTTACAATGAGCAGTTCTTC; cdr3_aa: CAPFLPGGYNEQFF
d_call: TRBD1; clone_size: -; j_call: TRBJ2-1; v_call: TRBV7-9; cdr3_nt: TGTGCCAGCAGCTTAGGACAGGGAGATGAGCAGTTCTTC; cdr3_aa: CASSLGQGDEQFF
d_call: TRBD2; clone_size: -; j_call: TRBJ2-2; v_call: TRBV7-9; cdr3_nt: TGTGCCAGCAGCTTATCTGAACTAGCGACGAACACCGGGGAGCTGTTTTTT; cdr3_aa: CASSLSELATNTGELFF
d_call: -; clone_size: -; j_call: TRBJ2-1; v_call: TRBV7-2; cdr3_nt: TGTGCCAGCAGCCCTAGCAGGGGGGCCCTTTACAATGAGCAGTTCTTC; cdr3_aa: CASSPSRGALYNEQFF
d_call: TRBD2; clone_size: once; j_call: TRBJ2-2; v_call: TRBV19; cdr3_nt: TGTGCCTCCCGGGGCGGGAGGGGCACCGGGGAGCTGTTTTTT; cdr3_aa: CASRGGRGTGELFF
d_call: -; clone_size: once; j_call: TRBJ1-5; v_call: TRBV7-9; cdr3_nt: TGTGCCAGCAGCTCTAACAATCAGCCCCAGCATTTT; cdr3_aa: CASSSNNQPQHF
d_call: TRBD1; clone_size: -; j_call: TRBJ2-7; v_call: TRBV2; cdr3_nt: TGTGCCATTACAGGGGGCGGATACGAGCAGTACTTC; cdr3_aa: CAITGGGYEQYF
d_call: TRBD2; clone_size: few; j_call: TRBJ2-1; v_call: TRBV4-2; cdr3_nt: TGTGCCAGCAGCCAAGGTAGCGGGAACAATGAGCAGTTCTTC; cdr3_aa: CASSQGSGNNEQFF
d_call: -; clone_size: -; j_call: TRBJ1-5; v_call: TRBV5-5; cdr3_nt: TGTGCCAGCAGCTTGGGTATTGGGGGGGGTCAGCCCCAGCATTTT; cdr3_aa: CASSLGIGGGQPQHF
d_call: TRBD2; clone_size: -; j_call: TRBJ2-7; v_call: TRBV11-2; cdr3_nt: TGTGCCAGCAGCTTAGTTCTCGGCCTCGGGAGGTCGCAGTACTTC; cdr3_aa: CASSLVLGLGRSQYF
d_call: TRBD2; clone_size: -; j_call: TRBJ2-1; v_call: TRBV27; cdr3_nt: TGTGCCAGCAGGTTAGCGGGAGCCCTAGGTGAGCAGTTCTTC; cdr3_aa: CASRLAGALGEQFF
d_call: -; clone_size: -; j_call: TRBJ2-1; v_call: TRBV27; cdr3_nt: TGTGCCAGCAGTCAGGGAGGGGGCAATGAGCAGTTCTTC; cdr3_aa: CASSQGGGNEQFF
d_call: TRBD1; clone_size: -; j_call: TRBJ2-1; v_call: TRBV6-5; cdr3_nt: TGTGCCAGCAGTTACGAGGACAGGGAGAATGAGCAGTTCTTC; cdr3_aa: CASSYEDRENEQFF
d_call: -; clone_size: -; j_call: TRBJ2-7; v_call: TRBV10-1; cdr3_nt: TGCGCCAGCAGTCCAGATCCCTACGAGCAGTACTTC; cdr3_aa: CASSPDPYEQYF
d_call: TRBD2; clone_size: -; j_call: TRBJ2-1; v_call: TRBV5-1; cdr3_nt: TGCGCCAGCAGCTGGGGATTAGCGGGGGTCTACAATGAGCAGTTCTTC; cdr3_aa: CASSWGLAGVYNEQFF
d_call: TRBD1; clone_size: -; j_call: TRBJ2-7; v_call: TRBV10-3; cdr3_nt: TGTGCCATCAGTGAGGCCGGACAGGGCGAGCAGTACTTC; cdr3_aa: CAISEAGQGEQYF
d_call: TRBD1; clone_size: -; j_call: TRBJ1-1; v_call: TRBV10-1; cdr3_nt: TGCGCCAGCACCAACAACAGGGGAGAAGCTTTCTTT; cdr3_aa: CASTNNRGEAFF
d_call: -; clone_size: -; j_call: TRBJ2-3; v_call: TRBV4-2; cdr3_nt: TGTGCCAGCAGCCTCCCTCGAGGGGGGGGAAACGCAGATACGCAGTATTTT; cdr3_aa: CASSLPRGGGNADTQYF
d_call: TRBD2; clone_size: -; j_call: TRBJ2-4; v_call: TRBV4-2; cdr3_nt: TGTGCCAGCAGCCAAGATGGGACTAGCTTAGCCAAAAACATTCAGTACTTC; cdr3_aa: CASSQDGTSLAKNIQYF
d_call: -; clone_size: once; j_call: TRBJ2-5; v_call: TRBV11-2; cdr3_nt: TGTGCCAGCAGCTTAGGGCGGGGCGGGGAGACCCAGTACTTC; cdr3_aa: CASSLGRGGETQYF
d_call: TRBD2; clone_size: medium-sized; j_call: TRBJ2-3; v_call: TRBV7-9; cdr3_nt: TGTGCCAGCAGGAGCCTAGCGGGGGAAGTGGATACGCAGTATTTT; cdr3_aa: CASRSLAGEVDTQYF
d_call: TRBD2; clone_size: -; j_call: TRBJ2-7; v_call: TRBV4-3; cdr3_nt: TGCGCCAGCAGCCAAGATAGGTCGGCTAGCGGATCATACGAGCAGTACTTC; cdr3_aa: CASSQDRSASGSYEQYF
d_call: TRBD2; clone_size: -; j_call: TRBJ2-7; v_call: TRBV6-5; cdr3_nt: TGTGCCAGCAGACCCCTGGGCGGGGGTTCCTACGAGCAGTACTTC; cdr3_aa: CASRPLGGGSYEQYF
d_call: -; clone_size: -; j_call: TRBJ1-2; v_call: TRBV7-9; cdr3_nt: TGTGCCAGCAGCGTCAGTGGGAGTGGGTATGGCTACACCTTC; cdr3_aa: CASSVSGSGYGYTF
d_call: -; clone_size: -; j_call: TRBJ2-7; v_call: TRBV13; cdr3_nt: TGTGCCAGCAGCCAACAGGGTAGCTCCTACGAGCAGTACTTC; cdr3_aa: CASSQQGSSYEQYF
d_call: -; clone_size: -; j_call: TRBJ1-2; v_call: TRBV27; cdr3_nt: TGTGCCAGCGGCCCCCGGGAGATAATTAACTATGGCTACACCTTC; cdr3_aa: CASGPREIINYGYTF
d_call: TRBD1; clone_size: -; j_call: TRBJ1-1; v_call: TRBV10-2; cdr3_nt: TGCGCCAGCAGCCACAGGGGATCCGGCACTGAAGCTTTCTTT; cdr3_aa: CASSHRGSGTEAFF
d_call: TRBD2; clone_size: -; j_call: TRBJ2-3; v_call: TRBV19; cdr3_nt: TGTGCCAGTAGTGCGCTAGCGGGGGGCACAGGAGATACGCAGTATTTT; cdr3_aa: CASSALAGGTGDTQYF
d_call: -; clone_size: -; j_call: TRBJ2-7; v_call: TRBV7-2; cdr3_nt: TGTGCCAGCAGCTTAAGTTCAGGGGCTGCCTACGAGCAGTACTTC; cdr3_aa: CASSLSSGAAYEQYF
d_call: -; clone_size: medium-sized; j_call: TRBJ1-3; v_call: TRBV10-2; cdr3_nt: TGCGCCAGCAGTGACAGCTCTGGAAACACCATATATTTT; cdr3_aa: CASSDSSGNTIYF
d_call: -; clone_size: -; j_call: TRBJ2-2; v_call: TRBV7-9; cdr3_nt: TGTGCCAGCACCACCGGGGGTATCGGCGGGGAGCTGTTTTTT; cdr3_aa: CASTTGGIGGELFF
d_call: TRBD1; clone_size: -; j_call: TRBJ1-6; v_call: TRBV5-5; cdr3_nt: TGTGCCAGCAGCCCGGGGACAGTTGAATATAATTCACCCCTCCACTTT; cdr3_aa: CASSPGTVEYNSPLHF
d_call: TRBD2; clone_size: -; j_call: TRBJ2-7; v_call: TRBV27; cdr3_nt: TGTGCCAGCAGTTTAGGGGGACTAGGGACCTACGAGCAGTACTTC; cdr3_aa: CASSLGGLGTYEQYF
d_call: -; clone_size: -; j_call: TRBJ1-5; v_call: TRBV5-1; cdr3_nt: TGCGCCAGCAGCTTGGCCGGACAGAGCAATCAGCCCCAGCATTTT; cdr3_aa: CASSLAGQSNQPQHF
d_call: -; clone_size: -; j_call: TRBJ2-6; v_call: TRBV7-3; cdr3_nt: TGTGCCAGCAGCTTATACGGCGGAATGGGGGCCAACGTCCTGACTTTC; cdr3_aa: CASSLYGGMGANVLTF
d_call: TRBD1; clone_size: -; j_call: TRBJ1-4; v_call: TRBV7-2; cdr3_nt: TGTGCCAGCAGCCCAACAGGGGGAAAACTGTTTTTT; cdr3_aa: CASSPTGGKLFF
d_call: TRBD2; clone_size: -; j_call: TRBJ2-1; v_call: TRBV18; cdr3_nt: TGTGCCAGCTCACGCGGACTAGCGGTCTACAATGAGCAGTTCTTC; cdr3_aa: CASSRGLAVYNEQFF
d_call: TRBD2; clone_size: -; j_call: TRBJ2-7; v_call: TRBV7-8; cdr3_nt: TGTGCCAGCAGCTTAGCTAGCGGGAGGGGGTACGAGCAGTACTTC; cdr3_aa: CASSLASGRGYEQYF
d_call: TRBD1; clone_size: few; j_call: TRBJ1-2; v_call: TRBV4-1; cdr3_nt: TGCGCCAGCAGCCAAGGGGACAGGGTCGATGGCTACACCTTC; cdr3_aa: CASSQGDRVDGYTF
d_call: -; clone_size: -; j_call: TRBJ2-7; v_call: TRBV27; cdr3_nt: TGTGCCAGCAGTTTAAGTCAAGCGCGGCAATACGAGCAGTACTTC; cdr3_aa: CASSLSQARQYEQYF
d_call: -; clone_size: few; j_call: TRBJ2-3; v_call: TRBV6-5; cdr3_nt: TGTGCCTGTCGCGAACAGGGCACAGATACGCAGTATTTT; cdr3_aa: CACREQGTDTQYF
d_call: -; clone_size: -; j_call: TRBJ1-2; v_call: TRBV7-8; cdr3_nt: TGTGCCAGCAGCAGCGGGTCCCGGGACCCCCGCTACACCTTC; cdr3_aa: CASSSGSRDPRYTF
d_call: TRBD1; clone_size: -; j_call: TRBJ1-1; v_call: TRBV4-1; cdr3_nt: TGCGCCAGCAGTTGGGACAGGGGTTATACTGAAGCTTTCTTT; cdr3_aa: CASSWDRGYTEAFF